This section outlines one T cell receptor (beta chain) sequence together with its context. The antigen is unknown. V lost 7 bases and J lost 4, with 16 bases in between. The length of the CDR3 is 13 residues. In germline, CDR1 is DFQATT, CDR2 SNEGSKA (reference sequence). This entry belongs to a study of response to subunit inactivated influenza vaccine. Overall study results and limits: Each seasonal influenza vaccination recruits few new T cells, the authors suggested.

From the RT-PCR reads, TCRdb called clonotypes with MiXCR, one entry per CDR3 protein. The table has roughly 760,000 distinct CDR3 sequences, about 20% seen once. Sequenced material: PBMCs from blood, taken 5 days after vaccination. The sequence derives from a man between 50 and 59 years old who received an inactivated influenza vaccine. This chain uses TRBV20-1 with TRBJ1-2, with D possibly being TRBD1 (6 bases). CDR3: CSGTPQQGYGYTF. Written as DNA, the CDR3 is TGCAGTGGTACTCCCCAACAGGGCTATGGCTACACCTTC.